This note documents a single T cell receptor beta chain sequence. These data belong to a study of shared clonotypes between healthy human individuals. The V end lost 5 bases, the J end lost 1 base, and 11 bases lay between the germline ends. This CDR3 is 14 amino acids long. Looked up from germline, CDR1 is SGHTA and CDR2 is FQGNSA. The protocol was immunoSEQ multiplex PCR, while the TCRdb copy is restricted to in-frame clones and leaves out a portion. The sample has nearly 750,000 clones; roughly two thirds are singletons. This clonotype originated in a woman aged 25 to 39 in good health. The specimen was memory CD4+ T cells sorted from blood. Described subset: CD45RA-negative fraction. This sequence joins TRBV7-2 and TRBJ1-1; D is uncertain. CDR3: CASSPSLGNTEAFF. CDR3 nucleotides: TGTGCCAGCAGCCCAAGCCTTGGGAACACTGAAGCTTTCTTT.